What follows are 28 T cell receptor beta chains derived from one specimen sequenced in a study of T-cell memory formation after mild COVID-19. TCRdb re-analysed the 5' RACE reads in MiXCR, keeping a single row per CDR3 protein. The sample contains fewer than 700,000 distinct CDR3 sequences, 18% of which appear only once. Sequencing input: PBMCs or a T cell subset sorted from them (not recorded which). Every receptor here comes from an adult woman who had mild COVID-19 (a few samples of this study predate the infection). Cell type and time point are not known.

CDR3 coding DNA: TGTGCCAGCAGCCAAGAAGCCACCGGGGAGCTGTTTTTT. Translated, it gives CASSQEATGELFF. The V call is TRBV14, the J call TRBJ2-2; D gene unclear. The CDR3 consists of 13 residues. Trimming shortened V by 0 bases and J by 4 bases, and 3 bases separated the two germline ends. Germline CDR1 and CDR2: SGHDN and FVKESK.

This clonotype showed up just a few times. The V and J genes are TRBV5-5 and TRBJ1-6; 8 bases are a match to TRBD1. CDR1 SGHKS and CDR2 YYEKEE come from the germline V gene (reference sequence). The junction had 20 bases not matched to a gene; V was cut back by 4 bases and J by 11 bases. This CDR3 spans 18 amino acids. The CDR3 reads CASSGTDRGVGVAAPLHF. In DNA form, the CDR3 reads TGTGCCAGCAGCGGAACCGACAGGGGAGTAGGAGTGGCTGCACCCCTCCACTTT.

In its sample, this clonotype was seen many times. One junction end disagrees with the germline gene, perhaps due to a read error. This rearrangement joins TRBV7-9 to TRBJ2-1; 9 bases match TRBD2. Germline loops: CDR1 SEHNR, CDR2 FQNEAQ (reference sequence). The CDR3 length is 15 residues. DNA for the CDR3: TGTGCCAGCAGCCTAGCGGGAATTCTCTACAATGAGCAGTTCTTC. The encoded protein is CASSLAGILYNEQFF.

This clonotype has at least ten counts. The chain employs TRBV15 and TRBJ2-1; 9 bases agree with TRBD2. The CDR3 is made up of 16 amino acids. The junction had 7 bases not matched to a gene; V was cut back by 0 bases and J by 7 bases. Germline CDR1 LNHNV, CDR2 YYDKDF (reference sequence). CDR3 bases: TGTGCCACCAGCAGAGAGCGGGAGGGCCTCCATAATGAGCAGTTCTTC. As protein: CATSREREGLHNEQFF.

This clonotype appeared many times. The V and J genes are TRBV10-3 and TRBJ2-3; D uncertain. Germline V gives CDR1 ENHRY, CDR2 SYGVKD. The CDR3 is made up of 13 amino acids. V was clipped by 3 bases and J by 4 bases, with 8 bases between them. CDR3 DNA: TGTGCCATCAGTGATATCTTGGCAGATACGCAGTATTTT. It specifies CAISDILADTQYF.

To note about this clonotype: A read error may explain this, as a much larger clone is one base away. V is TRBV29-1 and J is TRBJ2-6; D not certain. This CDR3 has 12 amino acids. Germline V gene sequence: CDR1 SQVTM, CDR2 ANQGSEA. Trimming cost V 7 bases and J 0 bases, with 4 bases left between them. The CDR3 reads CSGLSGANVLTF. In DNA, the CDR3 is TGCAGCGGCCTCTCTGGGGCCAACGTCCTGACTTTC.

This clonotype appeared a few times. The chain is built from TRBV7-2 and TRBJ1-2; D is uncertain. Germline assignment: CDR1 SGHTA and CDR2 FQGNSA. V was clipped by 5 bases and J by 0 bases, with 13 bases between them. The CDR3 is 15 residues long. The CDR3 here is CASSPEVSANYGYTF. CDR3 DNA: TGTGCCAGCAGCCCAGAGGTTTCCGCTAACTATGGCTACACCTTC.

CDR3 sequence (DNA): TGTGCCAGTACCCAATACTTCCTACCGGGCGTTAGCACAGATACGCAGTATTTT. Protein product: CASTQYFLPGVSTDTQYF. The chain joins TRBV19 to TRBJ2-3; D unclear. Trimming took 7 bases from V and 0 from J, leaving 23 bases between them. The germline gives CDR1 LNHDA, CDR2 SQIVND (reference sequence). This CDR3 contains 18 residues.

DNA of the CDR3: TGTGCCACCAGTCGGACTAGCGGGGGCCACGAGCAGTTCTTC. Translating gives CATSRTSGGHEQFF. V gene TRBV24-1 combines with J gene TRBJ2-1; TRBD2 matches 13 bases. Germline V gene data show CDR1 as KGHDR and CDR2 as SFDVKD. CDR3 length: 14 residues. The junction had 5 bases not matched to a gene; V was cut back by 6 bases and J by 10 bases.

This rearrangement joins TRBV4-1 to TRBJ2-7; D gene uncertain. Between the trimmed V and J ends, which lost 6 bases and 3 bases, there was a span of 18 bases. From germline, CDR1 is MGHRA and CDR2 YSYEKL. The CDR3 consists of 15 residues. CDR3 in DNA: TGCGCCAGCAGACAGCTTCAGTCCGACTTCTACGAGCAGTACTTC. Translation: CASRQLQSDFYEQYF.

There are a few counts of this clonotype. This chain connects TRBV13 to TRBJ2-1; D gene unclear. The CDR3 extends over 13 amino acids. Germline V gene lookup returns CDR1 PRHDT and CDR2 FYEKMQ (reference sequence). The V end was cut by 8 bases, the J end by 5 bases, with 13 bases between. The chain's CDR3 is CASAAGSDNEQFF. The CDR3 DNA reads TGTGCCAGCGCGGCAGGTTCTGACAATGAGCAGTTCTTC.

J is TRBJ2-7 and V is TRBV20-1; 12 bases agree with TRBD1. The germline V gene encodes CDR1 DFQATT and CDR2 SNEGSKA (reference sequence). The CDR3 is 16 residues long. The V and J ends lost 0 bases and 4 bases, in that order; junction bases with no gene match: 7. The CDR3 nucleotides are TGCAGTGCTAGAGACCTGGGACAGGGGGCGAGGTACGAGCAGTACTTC. This sequence encodes CSARDLGQGARYEQYF.

V and J are TRBV4-2 and TRBJ2-1; D is undetermined. Germline V gene lookup returns CDR1 LGHNA and CDR2 YNFKEQ. Trimming pared 1 base from V and 7 bases from J, leaving 8 bases between. This CDR3 is built from 13 residues. The CDR3 sequence: CASSQGSFNEQFF. The CDR3 DNA follows: TGTGCCAGCAGCCAAGGTTCGTTTAATGAGCAGTTCTTC.

The table lists this clonotype with many counts. The chain links TRBV7-2 to TRBJ1-1; 8 bases line up with TRBD1. CDR3 length equals 13 residues. Trimming cost V 5 bases and J 5 bases; bases outside gene matches: 4. The germline V gene has CDR1 SGHTA and CDR2 FQGNSA. The CDR3, as DNA: TGTGCCAGCAGCCCAGGGGGCGCGACTGAAGCTTTCTTT. Translation gives CASSPGGATEAFF.

This clonotype appeared a few times. The V call is TRBV4-3, the J call TRBJ2-1, with D perhaps matching TRBD2 (5 bases). Germline V gene data show CDR1 as LGHNA and CDR2 as YSLEER. V lost 1 base and J lost 16, with 11 bases in between. This CDR3 spans 11 amino acids. DNA for the CDR3: TGCGCCAGCAGCCAAGGAGGAACTAGTTTCTTC. Protein: CASSQGGTSFF.

This clonotype was found many times. J is TRBJ1-6 and V is TRBV10-3; D is unresolved. The germline V gene encodes CDR1 ENHRY and CDR2 SYGVKD. This CDR3 has 13 residues. The V gene lost 1 base and the J gene lost 7 bases, with 5 bases spanning the gap. CDR3 bases: TGTGCCATCAGTGAGTTCGGCAATTCACCCCTCCACTTT. It is translated as CAISEFGNSPLHF.

The chain has TRBV7-6 and TRBJ1-2; D is uncertain. This CDR3 comprises 14 residues. The V end lost 4 bases, the J end lost 2 bases, and 11 bases lay between the germline ends. Germline V CDR1 and CDR2: SGHVS, FNYEAQ. CDR3: CASSSDALNYGYTF. In DNA, the CDR3 is TGTGCCAGCAGCTCCGACGCACTGAACTATGGCTACACCTTC.

The rearrangement links TRBV6-5 to TRBJ2-3; TRBD1 is a possible D gene (5 bases). This CDR3 is built from 19 residues. Germline CDR1 MNHEY, CDR2 SVGAGI. The germline V and J ends were trimmed by 2 bases and 0 bases, with 21 bases remaining between them. This CDR3 is CASSYAPQGSHSSTDTQYF. The CDR3 bases are TGTGCCAGCAGTTACGCCCCCCAGGGTTCTCACTCTAGCACAGATACGCAGTATTTT.

The chain recombines TRBV5-1 with TRBJ2-5; the D is unclear. The germline V gene has CDR1 SGHRS and CDR2 YFSETQ. Trimming pared 3 bases from V and 4 bases from J, leaving 13 bases between. The CDR3 length is 14 residues. The CDR3 region has the DNA TGCGCCAGCAGCTCTCCCCAACGGATAGAGACCCAGTACTTC. Amino acids: CASSSPQRIETQYF.

This rearrangement joins TRBV7-9 to TRBJ2-1, with D perhaps TRBD1 or TRBD2 (5 bases each). The germline V and J ends were trimmed by 5 bases and 3 bases, with 17 bases remaining between them. Germline-derived CDR1 and CDR2 are SEHNR and FQNEAQ (reference sequence). The CDR3 consists of 16 residues. The CDR3 DNA reads TGTGCCAGCAGCCCCGCGGGCAGGGAGTACTACAATGAGCAGTTCTTC. Its translation: CASSPAGREYYNEQFF.

This clonotype showed up just a few times. V gene TRBV20-1 combines with J gene TRBJ1-2; D is undetermined. Trimming took 0 bases from V and 3 from J, leaving 5 bases between them. CDR3 length equals 12 residues. Germline CDR1 is DFQATT and CDR2 is SNEGSKA (reference sequence). The DNA of the CDR3 is TGCAGTGCTAGAGACCAAGACTATGGCTACACCTTC. It specifies CSARDQDYGYTF.

This clonotype has only a few counts. The J gene is TRBJ2-3, the V gene TRBV20-1; 7 bases line up with TRBD1. The germline CDR1 and CDR2 sequences are DFQATT and SNEGSKA (reference sequence). Trimming took 4 bases from V and 0 from J; bases not matched to a gene: 13. This CDR3 is 17 amino acids long. The CDR3 sequence is CSANRDRLKSSTDTQYF. The DNA for the CDR3 is TGCAGTGCTAACCGGGACAGACTAAAATCTAGCACAGATACGCAGTATTTT.

The chain links TRBV28 to TRBJ2-1; 8 nucleotides line up with TRBD2. The CDR3 runs to 13 residues. The germline V gene has CDR1 MDHEN and CDR2 SYDVKM. With 2 bases clipped from V and 11 bases from J, the junction kept 5 bases outside the gene matches. The CDR3 here is CASSLPLAGKQFF. CDR3 in DNA: TGTGCCAGCAGTTTACCTCTAGCGGGTAAGCAGTTCTTC.

This clonotype was seen at least ten times. The V and J genes are TRBV7-9 and TRBJ2-1; D call uncertain. The CDR3 has 13 amino acids. CDR1 SEHNR and CDR2 FQNEAQ come from the germline V gene (reference sequence). The V gene lost 2 bases and the J gene lost 0 bases, with 2 bases spanning the gap. Here the CDR3 DNA reads TGTGCCAGCAGCTTAACCTCCTACAATGAGCAGTTCTTC. Its translation is CASSLTSYNEQFF.

The CDR3 nucleotides are TGTGCCAGCAGTGAGGGACACAACACAGATACGCAGTATTTT. Translated, it gives CASSEGHNTDTQYF. The chain combines TRBV12-3 or TRBV12-4 with TRBJ2-3, with a weak D call TRBD1 (6 bases). The V and J ends lost 5 bases and 2 bases respectively, with 11 bases between them. The CDR3 has 14 amino acids.

The chain recombines TRBV5-1 with TRBJ2-3; TRBD2 agrees at 11 bases. Per the germline V gene, CDR1 is SGHRS and CDR2 is YFSETQ. Trimming cost V 3 bases and J 2 bases; bases outside gene matches: 8. The CDR3 totals 17 residues. The CDR3 here is CASSSGLAGASTDTQYF. In DNA, the CDR3 is TGCGCCAGCAGCTCAGGACTAGCGGGTGCTTCCACAGATACGCAGTATTTT.

This clonotype showed up many times. V gene TRBV10-2 combines with J gene TRBJ2-3, with 9 positions matching TRBD1. The CDR3 runs 20 residues. CDR1 is WSHSY, CDR2 SAAADI, per germline. J gave up 0 bases and V 8 bases, and 21 bases lay outside the gene matches. The DNA for the CDR3 is TGCGCCAGCCCACGCTTTAAACCGGGACAGGGAGTAGTCAGCACAGATACGCAGTATTTT. Its translation is CASPRFKPGQGVVSTDTQYF.

V is TRBV11-2 and J is TRBJ2-3; no reliable D call. The CDR3 spans 14 residues. The V end lost 4 bases, the J end lost 7 bases, and 15 bases lay between the germline ends. In germline, CDR1 is SGHAT, CDR2 FQNNGV. The DNA of the CDR3 is TGTGCCAGCAGCTCACCGATGGGTAGCCATACGCAGTATTTT. This codes for CASSSPMGSHTQYF.